This TCR beta chain was identified during a study of cytomegalovirus exposure and HLA in healthy donors. PCR amplification relied on 60 Vbeta primers (plus 13 Jbeta primers). Sequencing was performed with immunoSEQ multiplex PCR; in TCRdb, only in-frame clones are kept and a portion is missing. The table has 150,000 to 160,000 clones, approximately 80% seen once. Whole-study results and caveats: There were reportedly fewer N-insertions in an Asian-associated ancestry cluster than the approximately 600-donor mean, in a later analysis. Some highly shared sequence variants likely arose as a pipeline artifact. The study labeled under 200 TCR beta chains cytomegalovirus-associated.

The CDR3 is 12 residues long. Germline CDR1 SNHLY, CDR2 FYNNEI. Trimming shortened V by 6 bases and J by 3 bases, and 6 bases separated the two germline ends. Worth noting for this clone: As yet, its antigen is unknown.

Sample: PBMCs. V and J are TRBV2 and TRBJ2-1; weak D call: TRBD2 (6 bases). The sequence came from a woman in her 40s in good health and CMV-seronegative. Here the CDR3 DNA reads TGTGCCAGCAGGGGAGGCTACAATGAGCAGTTCTTC. It translates to CASRGGYNEQFF.